These 21 T cell receptor beta chains share one sample of origin, sequenced in a study of blood T cell repertoires in COVID-19. Data came from immunoSEQ multiplex PCR; TCRdb stores just in-frame clones and leaves some out. The sample has 35,000 to 45,000 clones, approximately 92% seen once. The specimen sequenced was peripheral blood. Source of these receptors: a man aged 50 to 60 with COVID-19, enrolled during active disease.

The rearrangement uses TRBV2 and TRBJ2-7, with D tentatively TRBD1 (6 bases). Trimming took 4 bases from V and 5 from J, leaving 12 bases between them. Germline V gene sequence: CDR1 SNHLY, CDR2 FYNNEI. This CDR3 has 13 amino acids. The CDR3 DNA follows: TGTGCCAGCAGTGTCACAGGGATCAACGAGCAGTACTTC. Amino acids: CASSVTGINEQYF.

The chain has TRBV27 and TRBJ1-2, with 7 bases fitting TRBD1. Trimming took 5 bases from V and 6 from J; bases not matched to a gene: 12. The CDR3 loop spans 15 amino acids. In germline, CDR1 is MNHEY, CDR2 SMNVEV (reference sequence). As DNA, the CDR3 is TGTGCCAGCAGTCTCGCCCCCGGCACAGGGGATGGCTACACCTTC. It specifies CASSLAPGTGDGYTF.

The J gene is TRBJ2-1, the V gene TRBV3-1 (or the pseudogene TRBV3-2); 14 bases are a match to TRBD2. Germline V gives CDR1 LGHDT, CDR2 YNNKEL (reference sequence). The CDR3 consists of 17 residues. V was pared by 3 bases and J by 4 bases, with 5 bases of the junction left unmatched. The CDR3 coding sequence is TGTGCCAGCAGCCACACACGGACTAGCGGGAGGTACAATGAGCAGTTCTTC. This sequence encodes CASSHTRTSGRYNEQFF.

The chain links TRBV5-1 to TRBJ2-2; D is undetermined. Trimming shortened V by 0 bases and J by 7 bases, and 4 bases separated the two germline ends. CDR1 and CDR2 from the germline V gene are SGHRS and YFSETQ. The length of the CDR3 is 12 residues. The CDR3 coding sequence is TGCGCCAGCAGCTTGGCGCGCGGGGAGCTGTTTTTT. Amino acids: CASSLARGELFF. The variable domain in full, completed from reference TRBV5-1 and TRBJ2-2, reads KAGVTQTPRYLIKTRGQQVTLSCSPISGHRSVSWYQQTPGQGLQFLFEYFSETQRNKGNFPGRFSGRQFSNSRSEMNVSTLELGDSALYLCASSLARGELFFGEGSRLTVL.

This rearrangement joins TRBV19 to TRBJ1-6; D ambiguous. The CDR3 is made up of 14 amino acids. Trimming removed 3 bases from V and 7 bases from J, with 10 bases in between. Per the germline V gene, CDR1 is LNHDA and CDR2 is SQIVND (reference sequence). The DNA of the CDR3 is TGTGCCAGTAGTATGAGAGGGCTCAATTCACCCCTCCACTTT. This gives the protein CASSMRGLNSPLHF. The full variable domain, rest sourced from reference TRBV19 and TRBJ1-6, is DGGITQSPKYLFRKEGQNVTLSCEQNLNHDAMYWYRQDPGQGLRLIYYSQIVNDFQKGDIAEGYSVSREKKESFPLTVTSAQKNPTAFYLCASSMRGLNSPLHFGNGTRLTVT.

This chain joins TRBV7-2 and TRBJ2-1; unclear D gene. V dropped 0 bases and J dropped 7 bases, with 13 bases sitting between them. The CDR3 has 15 amino acids. CDR1 is SGHTA, CDR2 FQGNSA, per germline. Here the CDR3 reads CASSLASGRRNEQFF. Here the CDR3 DNA reads TGTGCCAGCAGCTTAGCTTCTGGGCGTCGGAATGAGCAGTTCTTC.

V gene TRBV7-6 combines with J gene TRBJ2-3; D is possibly TRBD1 (7 bases). The CDR3 is made up of 16 amino acids. CDR1 is SGHVS, CDR2 FNYEAQ, per germline. The V and J ends lost 1 base and 3 bases respectively, with 14 bases between them. The CDR3 loop reads CASSLGGPGGTDTQYF. The DNA for the CDR3 is TGTGCCAGCAGCTTAGGGGGCCCAGGGGGGACAGATACGCAGTATTTT. The full variable domain, its missing parts supplied by reference TRBV7-6 and TRBJ2-3, is GAGVSQSPRYKVTKRGQDVALRCDPISGHVSLYWYRQALGQGPEFLTYFNYEAQQDKSGLPNDRFSAERPEGSISTLTIQRTEQRDSAMYRCASSLGGPGGTDTQYFGPGTRLTVL.

The chain employs TRBV3-1 (or the pseudogene TRBV3-2) and TRBJ2-3; 12 bases are shared with TRBD2. Germline loops: CDR1 LGHDT, CDR2 YNNKEL (reference sequence). The CDR3 sequence is 13 residues long. V lost 5 bases to trimming and J lost 11 bases; unmatched junction nucleotides: 5. Here the CDR3 DNA reads TGTGCCAGCAGCTTAGGACTAGCGGGAATGCAGTATTTT. This sequence encodes CASSLGLAGMQYF.

Concerning this clone: No DNA is shown, since the ends of the CDR3 on it are uncertain; the CDR3 is the one TCRdb lists. The rearrangement uses TRBV27 and TRBJ1-2. Germline values: CDR1 MNHEY, CDR2 SMNVEV (reference sequence). Ends included, the CDR3 has 13 residues. CDR3: CASSLAVEDGYTF.

The V call is TRBV11-2, the J call TRBJ2-1; no clear D. The V and J ends lost 5 bases and 6 bases respectively, with 11 bases between them. The CDR3 loop spans 13 amino acids. CDR1 and CDR2 from the germline V gene are SGHAT and FQNNGV. CDR3 residues: CASSLSVVNEQFF. The CDR3 bases are TGTGCCAGCAGCCTCAGTGTTGTCAATGAGCAGTTCTTC.

The V and J genes are TRBV27 and TRBJ1-2; D is undetermined. Germline V gene sequence: CDR1 MNHEY, CDR2 SMNVEV (reference sequence). This CDR3 contains 13 residues. With 2 bases removed from V and 0 bases from J, the gap between germline ends came to 4 bases. CDR3 sequence reads: CASSLTANYGYTF. The CDR3 bases are TGTGCCAGCAGTTTAACAGCTAACTATGGCTACACCTTC.

The chain combines TRBV6-5 with TRBJ1-3; 11 bases line up with TRBD1. V dropped 7 bases and J dropped 2; count of bases not matched to a gene: 4. Germline V gene data show CDR1 as MNHEY and CDR2 as SVGAGI. This CDR3 contains 15 residues. The CDR3 DNA follows: TGTGCCAGCACCCGGGGACAGGGGGCTGGAAACACCATATATTTT. Translating it yields CASTRGQGAGNTIYF.

This clone was detected only once. The rearrangement joins TRBV4-3 to TRBJ2-3, with 8 bases identical to TRBD2. Germline lookup yields CDR1 LGHNA and CDR2 YSLEER. The ends lost 1 base at V and 2 bases at J; junction bases unmatched: 11. The CDR3 has 18 amino acids. CDR3 amino acids: CASSQVAGTRGFTDTQYF. The CDR3, as DNA: TGCGCCAGCAGCCAAGTGGCCGGGACTAGGGGATTCACAGATACGCAGTATTTT.

The V gene is TRBV7-2, the J gene TRBJ2-4; 13 nucleotides line up with TRBD2. CDR3 length: 17 residues. Per germline, CDR1 SGHTA and CDR2 FQGNSA. Trimming at V came to 6 bases and at J to 8 bases, leaving 13 bases not matched to a gene. The CDR3, as DNA: TGTGCCAGCAGTTCTGGACTAGCGGGGGTGAGGGACCACATTCAGTACTTC. This encodes CASSSGLAGVRDHIQYF.

This chain connects TRBV27 to TRBJ2-2, with 16 bases identical to TRBD2. CDR1 is MNHEY and CDR2 is SMNVEV in the germline V gene (reference sequence). After removal of 5 bases from V and 6 bases from J, the junction contained 9 bases not matched to a gene. This CDR3 region has 18 residues. Written as DNA, the CDR3 is TGTGCCAGCAGTCCGGGACTAGCGGGAGGGGGTACGGCCGGGGAGCTGTTTTTT. Residues: CASSPGLAGGGTAGELFF.

A single count supports this clone. CDR3 coding DNA: TGTGCCAGCAGCCCCCGGGACAGGGGAGTGAACACTGAAGCTTTCTTT. Protein sequence: CASSPRDRGVNTEAFF. The chain uses TRBV7-8 and TRBJ1-1; 10 bases are shared with TRBD1. Germline V lookup: CDR1 SGHVS, CDR2 FQNEAQ. The CDR3 contains 16 residues. J gave up 0 bases and V 5 bases, and 6 bases lay outside the gene matches.

The chain employs TRBV27 and TRBJ2-3; possible D gene TRBD1, 5 bases. V was pared by 2 bases and J by 4 bases, with 19 bases between. Germline CDR1 and CDR2: MNHEY and SMNVEV (reference sequence). The CDR3 is 17 residues long. For the CDR3, the DNA is TGTGCCAGCAGTTTAATTGGGGCCCGAATTCGTCCAGATACGCAGTATTTT. Protein sequence: CASSLIGARIRPDTQYF.

For the CDR3, the DNA is TGTGCCAGCAGCTTAGCGATAGGAGGGAACGACGAGCAGTACTTC. This sequence encodes CASSLAIGGNDEQYF. V usage is TRBV7-8 and J usage is TRBJ2-7, with D possibly being TRBD2 (6 bases). The CDR3 loop spans 15 amino acids. Trimming shortened V by 0 bases and J by 5 bases, and 14 bases separated the two germline ends. Per germline, CDR1 SGHVS and CDR2 FQNEAQ.

The CDR3 loop reads CASSYLRTSDLYEQYF. CDR3 bases: TGTGCCAGCAGTTATCTCCGAACTAGTGATCTCTACGAGCAGTACTTC. V and J are TRBV6-6 and TRBJ2-7; TRBD2 is a possible D gene (5 bases). Per germline, CDR1 MNHNY and CDR2 SVGAGI (reference sequence). The CDR3 contains 16 residues. The V gene lost 3 bases and the J gene lost 3 bases, with 18 bases spanning the gap.

DNA of the CDR3: TGTGCCAGCAGTTACTCCGACAGGGCCCAGGGGCAGTTCTTC. This translates into CASSYSDRAQGQFF. The rearrangement links TRBV6-5 to TRBJ2-1, with 7 bases that match TRBD1. With 0 bases clipped from V and 12 bases from J, the junction kept 8 bases outside the gene matches. The V gene's germline CDR1 is MNHEY and CDR2 SVGAGI. CDR3 length: 14 residues.

This rearrangement joins TRBV2 to TRBJ1-6; no firm D call. V lost 2 bases, J lost 10 bases, and 6 bases lay in between. The CDR3 loop spans 12 amino acids. Germline CDR1 and CDR2: SNHLY and FYNNEI. CDR3 bases: TGTGCCAGCAGTGAATCCGAGTCACCCCTCCACTTT. Translated: CASSESESPLHF.